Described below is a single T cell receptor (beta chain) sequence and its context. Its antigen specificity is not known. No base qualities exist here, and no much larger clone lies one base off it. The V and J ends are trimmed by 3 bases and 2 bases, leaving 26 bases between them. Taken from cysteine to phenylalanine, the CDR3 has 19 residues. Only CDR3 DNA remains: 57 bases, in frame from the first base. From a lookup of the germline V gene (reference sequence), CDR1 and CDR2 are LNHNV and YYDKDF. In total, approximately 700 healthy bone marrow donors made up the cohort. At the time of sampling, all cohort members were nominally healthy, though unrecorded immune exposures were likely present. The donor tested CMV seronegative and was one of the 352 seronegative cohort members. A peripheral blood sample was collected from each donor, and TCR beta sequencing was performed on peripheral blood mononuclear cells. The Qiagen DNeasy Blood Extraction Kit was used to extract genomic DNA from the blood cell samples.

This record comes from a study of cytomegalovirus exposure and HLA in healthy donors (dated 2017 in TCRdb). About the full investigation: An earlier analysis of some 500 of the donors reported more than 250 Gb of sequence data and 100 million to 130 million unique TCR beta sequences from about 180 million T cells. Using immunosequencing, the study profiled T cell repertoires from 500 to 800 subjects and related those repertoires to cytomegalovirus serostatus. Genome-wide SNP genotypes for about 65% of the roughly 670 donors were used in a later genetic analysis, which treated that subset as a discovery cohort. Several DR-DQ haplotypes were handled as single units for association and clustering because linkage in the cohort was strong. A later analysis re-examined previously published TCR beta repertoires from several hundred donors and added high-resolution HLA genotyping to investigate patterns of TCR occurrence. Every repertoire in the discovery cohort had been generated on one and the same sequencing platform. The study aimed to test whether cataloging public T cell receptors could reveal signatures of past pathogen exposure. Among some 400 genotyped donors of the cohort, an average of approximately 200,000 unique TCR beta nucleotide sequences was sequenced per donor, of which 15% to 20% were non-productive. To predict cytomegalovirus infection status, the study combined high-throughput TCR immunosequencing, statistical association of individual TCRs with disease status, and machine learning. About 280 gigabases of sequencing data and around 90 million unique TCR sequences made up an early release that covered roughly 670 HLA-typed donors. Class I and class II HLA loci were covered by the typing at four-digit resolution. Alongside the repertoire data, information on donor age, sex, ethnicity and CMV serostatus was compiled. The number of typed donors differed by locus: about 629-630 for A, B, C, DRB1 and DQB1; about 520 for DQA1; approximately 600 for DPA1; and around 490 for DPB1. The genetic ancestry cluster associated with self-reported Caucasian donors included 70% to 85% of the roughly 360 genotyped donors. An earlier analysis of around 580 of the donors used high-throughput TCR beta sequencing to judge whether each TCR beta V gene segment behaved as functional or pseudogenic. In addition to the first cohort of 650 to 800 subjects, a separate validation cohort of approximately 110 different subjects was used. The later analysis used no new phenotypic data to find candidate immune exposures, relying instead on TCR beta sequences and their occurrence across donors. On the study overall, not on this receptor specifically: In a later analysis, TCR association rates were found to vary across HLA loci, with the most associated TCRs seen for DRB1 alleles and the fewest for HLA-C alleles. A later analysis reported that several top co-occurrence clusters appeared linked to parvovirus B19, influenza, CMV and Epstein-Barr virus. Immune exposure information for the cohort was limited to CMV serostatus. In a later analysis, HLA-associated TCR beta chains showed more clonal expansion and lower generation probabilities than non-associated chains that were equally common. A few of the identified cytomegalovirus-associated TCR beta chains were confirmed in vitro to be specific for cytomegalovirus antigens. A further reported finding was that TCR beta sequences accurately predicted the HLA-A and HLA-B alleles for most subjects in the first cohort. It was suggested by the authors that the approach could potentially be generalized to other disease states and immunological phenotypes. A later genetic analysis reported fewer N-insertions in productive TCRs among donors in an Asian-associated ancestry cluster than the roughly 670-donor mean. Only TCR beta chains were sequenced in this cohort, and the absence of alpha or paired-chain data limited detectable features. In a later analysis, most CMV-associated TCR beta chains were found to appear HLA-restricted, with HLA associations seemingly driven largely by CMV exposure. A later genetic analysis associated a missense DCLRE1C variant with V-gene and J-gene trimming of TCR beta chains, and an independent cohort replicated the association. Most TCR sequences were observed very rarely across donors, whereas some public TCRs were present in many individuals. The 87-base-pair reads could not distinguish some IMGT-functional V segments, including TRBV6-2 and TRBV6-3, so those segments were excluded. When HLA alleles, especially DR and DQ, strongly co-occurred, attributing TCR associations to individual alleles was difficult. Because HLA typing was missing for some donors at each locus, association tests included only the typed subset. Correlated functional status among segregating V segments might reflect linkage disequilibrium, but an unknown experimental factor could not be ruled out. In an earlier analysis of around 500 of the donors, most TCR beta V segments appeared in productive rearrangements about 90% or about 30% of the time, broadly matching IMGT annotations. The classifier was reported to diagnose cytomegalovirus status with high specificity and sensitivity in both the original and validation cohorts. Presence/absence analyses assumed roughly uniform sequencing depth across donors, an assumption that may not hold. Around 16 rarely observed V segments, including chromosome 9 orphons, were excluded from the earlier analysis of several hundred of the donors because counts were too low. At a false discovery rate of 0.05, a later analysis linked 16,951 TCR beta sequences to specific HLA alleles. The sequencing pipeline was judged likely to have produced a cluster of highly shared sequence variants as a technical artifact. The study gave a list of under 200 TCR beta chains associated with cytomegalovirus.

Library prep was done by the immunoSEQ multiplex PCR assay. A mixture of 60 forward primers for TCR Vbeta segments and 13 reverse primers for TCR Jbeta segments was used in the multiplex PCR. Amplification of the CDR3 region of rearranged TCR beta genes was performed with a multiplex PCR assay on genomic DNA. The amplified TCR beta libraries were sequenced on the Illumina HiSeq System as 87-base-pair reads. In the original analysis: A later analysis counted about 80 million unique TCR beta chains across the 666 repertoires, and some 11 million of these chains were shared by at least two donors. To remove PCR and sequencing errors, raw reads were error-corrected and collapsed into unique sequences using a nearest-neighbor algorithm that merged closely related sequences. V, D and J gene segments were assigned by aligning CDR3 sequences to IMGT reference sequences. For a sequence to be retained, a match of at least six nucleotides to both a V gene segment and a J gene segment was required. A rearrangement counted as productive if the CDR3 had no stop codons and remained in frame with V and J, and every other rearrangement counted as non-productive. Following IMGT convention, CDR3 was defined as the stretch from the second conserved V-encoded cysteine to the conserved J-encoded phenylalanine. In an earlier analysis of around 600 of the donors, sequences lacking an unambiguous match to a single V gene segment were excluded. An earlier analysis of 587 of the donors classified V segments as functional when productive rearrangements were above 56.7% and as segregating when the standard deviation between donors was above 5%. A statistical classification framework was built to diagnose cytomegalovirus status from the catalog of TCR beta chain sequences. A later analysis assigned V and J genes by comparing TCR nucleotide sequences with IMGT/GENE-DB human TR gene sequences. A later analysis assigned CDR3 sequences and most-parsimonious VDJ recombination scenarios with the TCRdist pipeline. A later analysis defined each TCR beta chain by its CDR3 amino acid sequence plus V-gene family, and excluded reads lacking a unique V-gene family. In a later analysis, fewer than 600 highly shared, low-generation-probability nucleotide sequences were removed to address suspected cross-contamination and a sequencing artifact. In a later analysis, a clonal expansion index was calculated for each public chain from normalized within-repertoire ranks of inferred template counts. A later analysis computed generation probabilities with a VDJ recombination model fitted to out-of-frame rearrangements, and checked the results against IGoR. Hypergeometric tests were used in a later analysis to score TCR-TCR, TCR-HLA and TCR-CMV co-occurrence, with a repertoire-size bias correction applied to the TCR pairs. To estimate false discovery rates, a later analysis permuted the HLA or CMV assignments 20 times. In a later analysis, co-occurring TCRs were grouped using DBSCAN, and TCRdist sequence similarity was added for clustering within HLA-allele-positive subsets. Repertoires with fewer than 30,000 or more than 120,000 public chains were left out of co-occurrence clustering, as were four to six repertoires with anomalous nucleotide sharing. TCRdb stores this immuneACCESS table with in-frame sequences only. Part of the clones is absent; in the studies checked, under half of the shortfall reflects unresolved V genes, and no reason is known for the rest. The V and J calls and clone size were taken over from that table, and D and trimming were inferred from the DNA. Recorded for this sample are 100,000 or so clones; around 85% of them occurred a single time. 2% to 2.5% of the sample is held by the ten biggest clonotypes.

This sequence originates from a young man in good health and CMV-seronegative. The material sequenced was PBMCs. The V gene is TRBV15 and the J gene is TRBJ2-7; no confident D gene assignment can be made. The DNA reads TGTGCCACCAGCAGCCCAGGCATCAACCGAGCAGTGCGTCCCTACGAGCAGTACTTC. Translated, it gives CATSSPGINRAVRPYEQYF. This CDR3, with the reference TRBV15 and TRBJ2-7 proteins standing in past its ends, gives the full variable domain DAMVIQNPRYQVTQFGKPVTLSCSQTLNHNVMYWYQQKSSQAPKLLFHYYDKDFNNEADTPDNFQSRRPNTSFCFLDIRSPGLGDTAMYLCATSSPGINRAVRPYEQYFGPGTRLTVT.